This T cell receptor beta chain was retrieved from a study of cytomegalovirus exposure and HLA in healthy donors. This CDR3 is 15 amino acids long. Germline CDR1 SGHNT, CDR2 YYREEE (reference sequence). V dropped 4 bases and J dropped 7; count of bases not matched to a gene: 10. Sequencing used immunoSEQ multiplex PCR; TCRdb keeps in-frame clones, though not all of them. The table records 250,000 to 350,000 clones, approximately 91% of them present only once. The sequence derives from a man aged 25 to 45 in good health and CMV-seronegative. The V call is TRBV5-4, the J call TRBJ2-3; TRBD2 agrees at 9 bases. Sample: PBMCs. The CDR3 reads CASSRSSGGGYTQYF. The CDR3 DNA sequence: TGTGCCAGCAGCCGTAGTAGCGGGGGCGGTTATACGCAGTATTTT.